The rows below give T cell receptor beta chains drawn from one sample of a study of Ad26.COV2.S vaccination and SARS-CoV-2 variants. Generated by immunoSEQ multiplex PCR, the TCRdb table keeps only in-frame clones and is missing some. The repertoire holds about 350,000 clones, with more than 85% as singletons. The sequencing here drew on peripheral blood, taken in a trial of Ad26.COV2.S vaccine versus placebo. These receptors came from a person aged 18-60 years who received the Ad26.COV2.S COVID-19 vaccine or a placebo. CDR3s include the opening cysteine and the closing phenylalanine or tryptophan. The D gene is left open where the match is weak. Size is stated for part of the rows, as once, few or many counts, or as a class when the clone is expanded.

clone_size j_call d_call v_call cdr3_aa cdr3_nt
- TRBJ1-1 - TRBV6-5 CASSTAVNTEAFF TGTGCCAGCAGTACCGCGGTGAACACTGAAGCTTTCTTT
- TRBJ2-5 - TRBV6-5 CASGWGWGSQETQYF TGTGCCAGCGGTTGGGGATGGGGCTCCCAAGAGACCCAGTACTTC
- TRBJ1-5 - TRBV7-2 CASSLSGELAQHF TGTGCCAGCAGCTTATCCGGGGAGTTAGCCCAGCATTTT
- TRBJ2-1 TRBD2 TRBV19 CASSPLPLAGGHNEQFF TGTGCCAGTAGCCCACTCCCTCTAGCGGGGGGGCACAATGAGCAGTTCTTC
- TRBJ1-2 - TRBV9 CASSPWDRTNYGYTF TGTGCCAGCAGCCCTTGGGACCGCACTAACTATGGCTACACCTTC
- TRBJ1-2 TRBD1 TRBV11-2 CASSSVLTGSYGYTF TGTGCCAGCAGCTCAGTCCTGACAGGGTCCTATGGCTACACCTTC
- TRBJ1-3 TRBD1 TRBV5-1 CASSLQGFSGNTIYF TGCGCCAGCAGCTTACAGGGGTTCTCTGGAAACACCATATATTTT
once TRBJ1-6 TRBD1 TRBV2 CASSGQTANSPLHF TGTGCCAGCTCGGGACAGACCGCTAATTCACCCCTCCACTTT
once TRBJ2-7 TRBD1 TRBV28 CASRKQGGSYEQYF TGTGCCAGCAGAAAACAGGGGGGTTCCTACGAGCAGTACTTC
- TRBJ2-1 - TRBV4-1 CASSHVPGARNEQFF TGCGCCAGCAGCCATGTCCCGGGGGCGCGTAATGAGCAGTTCTTC
- TRBJ1-1 TRBD1 TRBV6-5 CASGRQGNTEAFF TGTGCCAGCGGGAGACAGGGGAACACTGAAGCTTTCTTT
- TRBJ2-1 - TRBV9 CASSVIENEQFF TGTGCCAGCAGCGTAATTGAAAATGAGCAGTTCTTC
once TRBJ2-3 - TRBV5-1 CASSLGGLQDTQYF TGCGCCAGCAGCTTGGGCGGGCTCCAAGATACGCAGTATTTT
- TRBJ1-2 - TRBV2 CASQDTDSYGYTF TGTGCCAGCCAAGATACTGACAGCTATGGCTACACCTTC
- TRBJ2-7 - TRBV18 CASSPKDGGSYEQYF TGTGCCAGCTCACCTAAGGACGGGGGCTCCTACGAGCAGTACTTC
- TRBJ2-5 - TRBV11-3 CASSLEPGETQYF TGTGCCAGCAGCTTAGAGCCGGGGGAGACCCAGTACTTC
- TRBJ1-3 - TRBV3-1/TRBV3-2 CASSQVVSSGNTIYF TGTGCCAGCAGCCAAGTGGTGAGCTCTGGAAACACCATATATTTT
few TRBJ2-7 - TRBV10-1 CASSEAAPNEQYF TGCGCCAGCAGTGAAGCCGCGCCCAACGAGCAGTACTTC
- TRBJ1-4 TRBD1 TRBV25-1 CASSERQGVATNEKLFF TGTGCCAGCAGTGAACGCCAGGGGGTTGCAACTAATGAAAAACTGTTTTTT
- TRBJ1-1 - TRBV14 CASRRGLNTEAFF TGTGCCAGCAGGAGGGGACTGAACACTGAAGCTTTCTTT
- TRBJ2-7 - TRBV5-1 CASSWDPGQTYEQYF TGCGCCAGCAGCTGGGACCCGGGACAAACCTACGAGCAGTACTTC
- TRBJ2-1 - TRBV6-2/TRBV6-3 CASSYWDGSSYNEQFF TGTGCCAGCAGTTATTGGGACGGGAGCTCCTACAATGAGCAGTTCTTC
- TRBJ1-1 - TRBV18 CASSQRQTGAFF TGTGCCAGCTCCCAAAGACAAACCGGGGCTTTCTTT
- TRBJ2-1 - TRBV7-9 CASSMTYRSSYNEQFF TGTGCCAGCAGCATGACCTATAGGAGCTCCTACAATGAGCAGTTCTTC
- TRBJ1-3 - TRBV7-9 CASSLSGNSGNTIYF TGTGCCAGCAGCTTATCGGGGAACTCTGGAAACACCATATATTTT
- TRBJ2-5 TRBD1 TRBV19 CASSPTGGVETQYF TGTGCCAGTAGCCCCACAGGGGGCGTGGAGACCCAGTACTTC
- TRBJ1-2 - TRBV5-1 CASSLAVRTGVSNYGYTF TGCGCCAGCAGCTTGGCCGTCAGGACGGGGGTCTCTAACTATGGCTACACCTTC
- TRBJ2-7 - TRBV30 CAWSGGPAYEQYF TGTGCCTGGAGTGGGGGGCCCGCCTACGAGCAGTACTTC
- TRBJ2-1 TRBD2 TRBV18 CASSPIRAGGNEQFF TGTGCCAGCTCTCCCATTCGAGCGGGGGGTAATGAGCAGTTCTTC
- TRBJ2-7 - TRBV6-5 CASRGGLPSHEQYF TGTGCCAGCAGGGGGGGCTTACCTTCCCACGAGCAGTACTTC
- TRBJ2-3 TRBD1 TRBV27 CASSSQGALSTDTQYF TGTGCCAGCAGTTCGCAGGGGGCTTTGAGCACAGATACGCAGTATTTT
- TRBJ1-1 TRBD1 TRBV4-1 CASSLGQDEAFF TGCGCCAGCAGCCTTGGACAGGACGAAGCTTTCTTT
- TRBJ1-2 TRBD1 TRBV5-4 CASSYSNRGSGGYTF TGTGCCAGCAGCTATAGTAACAGGGGGAGCGGAGGCTACACCTTC
- TRBJ2-1 - TRBV5-1 CASSSVGGPNEQFF TGCGCCAGCAGCTCGGTCGGAGGGCCCAATGAGCAGTTCTTC
- TRBJ2-1 - TRBV24-1 CATSDNFSSQGNLHNEQFF TGTGCCACCAGTGATAACTTCTCCTCACAGGGAAACCTACACAATGAGCAGTTCTTC
- TRBJ1-1 - TRBV27 CASSLSGIGAEAFF TGTGCCAGCAGCTTATCCGGGATCGGCGCTGAAGCTTTCTTT
- TRBJ2-1 - TRBV20-1 CSAAQRSEQFF TGCAGTGCTGCCCAGCGTAGTGAGCAGTTCTTC
- TRBJ2-1 TRBD1 TRBV5-5 CASSSTGKFLHEQFF TGTGCCAGCAGCTCGACAGGGAAGTTTTTACATGAGCAGTTCTTC
- TRBJ2-1 - TRBV4-3 CASSRLAGRNEQFF TGCGCCAGCAGCCGGCTTGCAGGCAGGAATGAGCAGTTCTTC
- TRBJ1-1 - TRBV11-2 CASSLGGAVDAFF TGTGCCAGCAGCTTAGGGGGGGCAGTGGATGCTTTCTTT
many TRBJ1-2 TRBD1 TRBV19 CASTPGAGGASGYTF TGTGCCAGCACACCGGGGGCAGGGGGCGCGAGTGGCTACACCTTC
- TRBJ2-7 - TRBV5-1 CASSLGDIAYEQYF TGCGCCAGCAGCTTGGGGGACATAGCCTACGAGCAGTACTTC
- TRBJ2-1 TRBD2 TRBV7-6 CASSLVPGTSGWYNEQFF TGTGCCAGCAGCTTAGTGCCCGGGACTAGCGGGTGGTACAATGAGCAGTTCTTC
once TRBJ2-7 TRBD1 TRBV5-6 CASSPDRAPSYEQYF TGTGCCAGCAGCCCGGACAGGGCCCCCTCTTACGAGCAGTACTTC
- TRBJ1-4 - TRBV9 CASSVDGQGGWTNEKLFF TGTGCCAGCAGCGTAGATGGGCAGGGCGGCTGGACTAATGAAAAACTGTTTTTT
- TRBJ2-5 - TRBV28 CASSLVYGETQYF TGTGCCAGCAGTTTGGTGTATGGAGAGACCCAGTACTTC
- TRBJ1-6 - TRBV28 CASTNADSPLHF TGTGCCAGCACCAATGCTGACTCACCCCTCCACTTT
- TRBJ2-1 TRBD1 TRBV5-1 CASSLASGQGYEQFF TGCGCCAGCAGCTTGGCCTCTGGACAGGGGTATGAGCAGTTCTTC